A single sample gave rise to the 12 T cell receptor beta chains below, sequenced in a study of blood T cell repertoires in COVID-19. The assay was immunoSEQ multiplex PCR, and TCRdb's table has in-frame clones only and misses some. Here the sample spans some 400,000 clones, around 87% being singletons. The sequenced material came from peripheral blood. The receptors stem from a woman aged 55 to 70 with COVID-19, enrolled during active disease.

V usage is TRBV6-5 and J usage is TRBJ1-5; D may be TRBD1 (5 bases). This CDR3 spans 15 amino acids. CDR1 and CDR2 from the germline V gene are MNHEY and SVGAGI. V lost 6 bases to trimming and J lost 1 base, with 13 bases between them. In DNA form, the CDR3 reads TGTGCCAGCAGGGGGCAGGGCAGAAGCAATCAGCCCCAGCATTTT. Its translation is CASRGQGRSNQPQHF.

CDR3 loop: CASSPPYRDRVYGYTF. In DNA form, the CDR3 reads TGTGCCAGCAGCCCGCCCTACCGGGACAGGGTGTATGGCTACACCTTC. This chain joins TRBV7-9 and TRBJ1-2; TRBD1 matches 9 bases. This CDR3 contains 16 residues. V lost 5 bases, J lost 5 bases, and 12 bases stayed unmatched. Germline V gene lookup returns CDR1 SEHNR and CDR2 FQNEAQ (reference sequence). Variable domain in full (rest from reference TRBV7-9 and TRBJ1-2): DTGVSQNPRHKITKRGQNVTFRCDPISEHNRLYWYRQTLGQGPEFLTYFQNEAQLEKSRLLSDRFSAERPKGSFSTLEIQRTEQGDSAMYLCASSPPYRDRVYGYTFGSGTRLTVV.

CDR3 residues: CASSQEQGFDHEQYF. Here the CDR3 DNA reads TGTGCCAGCAGCCAAGAGCAGGGGTTCGATCACGAGCAGTACTTC. The gene calls are TRBV3-1 (or the pseudogene TRBV3-2) and TRBJ2-7; a possible D gene is TRBD1 (6 bases). CDR3 length: 15 residues. In germline, CDR1 is LGHDT, CDR2 YNNKEL (reference sequence). The V end lost 0 bases, the J end lost 5 bases, and 14 bases lay between the germline ends.

The rearrangement joins TRBV28 to TRBJ1-5; D uncertain. The CDR3 has 13 residues. V lost 8 bases and J lost 0, with 8 bases in between. Germline CDR1 reads MDHEN; CDR2 reads SYDVKM. The CDR3 DNA follows: TGTGCCAGCTCAGGTTATAGCAATCAGCCCCAGCATTTT. It encodes CASSGYSNQPQHF.

The chain is built from TRBV18 and TRBJ2-3; D call uncertain. Deletions cut 7 bases from V and 1 base from J, with 9 bases between. CDR3 length equals 13 residues. Germline-derived CDR1 and CDR2 are KGHSH and LQKENI. DNA for the CDR3: TGTGCCAGCTTACCTCTCCGCACAGATACGCAGTATTTT. It specifies CASLPLRTDTQYF.

The V and J genes are TRBV15 and TRBJ1-5, with D tentatively TRBD1 (6 bases). CDR3 size: 15 residues. Per the germline V gene, CDR1 is LNHNV and CDR2 is YYDKDF (reference sequence). V dropped 0 bases and J dropped 11 bases, with 17 bases sitting between them. Here the CDR3 reads CATSREDSRKGAQHF. The CDR3 bases are TGTGCCACCAGCAGAGAGGACAGTCGGAAAGGGGCCCAGCATTTT.

The chain links TRBV6-5 to TRBJ2-7, with TRBD2 as a possible D gene (8 bases). The CDR3 is 16 residues long. Germline loops: CDR1 MNHEY, CDR2 SVGAGI. Trimming removed 4 bases at V and 5 bases at J, with 21 bases between. Written as DNA, the CDR3 is TGTGCCAGCAGTTCCAGTTGGGGCGGGGGGACAGACGAGCAGTACTTC. It codes for CASSSSWGGGTDEQYF.

The chain combines TRBV28 with TRBJ2-2; a weak D match, TRBD2 (7 bases). The CDR3 contains 16 residues. The ends were cut back, 7 bases at V and 6 bases at J, with 21 bases in the middle. In germline, CDR1 is MDHEN, CDR2 SYDVKM. The CDR3 DNA sequence: TGTGCCAGCATTCAAGGGGGGACTACCGGGGCCGGGGAGCTGTTTTTT. Its translation is CASIQGGTTGAGELFF. The variable domain in full, with the rest retrieved from reference TRBV28 and TRBJ2-2, is DVKVTQSSRYLVKRTGEKVFLECVQDMDHENMFWYRQDPGLGLRLIYFSYDVKMKEKGDIPEGYSVSREKKERFSLILESASTNQTSMYLCASIQGGTTGAGELFFGEGSRLTVL.

In this sample, this clone turned up a few times. V is TRBV11-2 and J is TRBJ1-6, with D uncertain. This CDR3 contains 14 residues. Germline values: CDR1 SGHAT, CDR2 FQNNGV. V was cut by 2 bases and J by 5 bases, with 7 bases left in between. CDR3 amino acids: CASSLSGNNSPLHF. CDR3 nucleotide sequence: TGTGCCAGCAGCTTATCGGGGAATAATTCACCCCTCCACTTT.

A few counts support this clone. This sequence joins TRBV2 and TRBJ1-1; D not resolved. The germline V gene has CDR1 SNHLY and CDR2 FYNNEI. The CDR3 is made up of 13 amino acids. V lost 6 bases to trimming and J lost 5 bases, with 13 bases between them. CDR3 coding DNA: TGTGCCAGCAGCCCCACAGTTGGGACTGAAGCTTTCTTT. Protein product: CASSPTVGTEAFF.

V gene TRBV21-1 combines with J gene TRBJ1-2. TRBV21-1 is classified as a pseudogene. The CDR3 loop spans 14 amino acids. CDR3 region: CASSIREGGKGYTF. The CDR3 DNA follows: TGTGCCAGCAGCATCAGGGAGGGGGGAAAAGGCTACACCTTC.

The chain couples TRBV4-1 to TRBJ2-2, with D possibly matching TRBD1 (5 bases). The ends were cut back, 4 bases at V and 0 bases at J, with 9 bases in the middle. This CDR3 comprises 15 residues. Germline lookup yields CDR1 MGHRA and CDR2 YSYEKL. CDR3 protein: CASSLGVPNTGELFF. As DNA, the CDR3 is TGCGCCAGCAGCCTAGGGGTCCCGAACACCGGGGAGCTGTTTTTT.